What follows are 20 T cell receptor beta chains derived from one specimen sequenced in a study of blood T cell repertoires in COVID-19. Produced via immunoSEQ multiplex PCR; TCRdb's table is partial and in-frame only. Here the sample spans 95,000 to 100,000 clones, around 90% being singletons. Sequencing was carried out using peripheral blood. Receptors were obtained from a human donor with COVID-19, enrolled during active disease. The donor label of this sample is uncertain.

J is TRBJ1-3 and V is TRBV7-9; D is uncertain. V was clipped by 1 base and J by 0 bases, with 7 bases between them. There are 15 residues in the CDR3. Looked up from germline, CDR1 is SEHNR and CDR2 is FQNEAQ (reference sequence). DNA for the CDR3: TGTGCCAGCAGCTTAGGAGGATTCTCTGGAAACACCATATATTTT. It codes for CASSLGGFSGNTIYF.

This clone was detected once. This chain links TRBV6-1 with TRBJ2-7, with D perhaps TRBD2 (6 bases). The CDR3 is 16 amino acids. V lost 0 bases, J lost 4 bases, and 16 bases lay in between. The germline V gene has CDR1 MNHNS and CDR2 SASEGT. The CDR3 is CASSEARGLSTYEQYF. The DNA for the CDR3 is TGTGCCAGCAGTGAAGCGCGGGGACTCAGCACTTACGAGCAGTACTTC.

This sequence joins TRBV28 and TRBJ2-7; TRBD1 matches at 8 bases. The CDR3 length is 14 residues. J lost 4 bases, V lost 7 bases, and 9 bases had no gene match. Per the germline V gene, CDR1 is MDHEN and CDR2 is SYDVKM. The CDR3 loop reads CASTIQGDHYEQYF. The CDR3 DNA sequence: TGTGCCAGCACCATACAGGGGGACCATTACGAGCAGTACTTC.

The V gene is TRBV24-1, the J gene TRBJ2-1; TRBD2 agrees at 9 bases. Losses at the gene ends were 3 bases for V and 5 bases for J; bases not matched to a gene: 4. Germline-derived CDR1 and CDR2 are KGHDR and SFDVKD. The CDR3 is made up of 15 amino acids. This chain's CDR3 is CATSDGLAGNNEQFF. The CDR3 coding sequence is TGTGCCACCAGTGATGGCCTAGCGGGGAACAATGAGCAGTTCTTC.

The V call is TRBV9, the J call TRBJ1-3; D gene unclear. The CDR3 runs 14 residues. The germline gives CDR1 SGDLS, CDR2 YYNGEE. V lost 4 bases and J lost 4, with 12 bases in between. The CDR3 sequence is CASSPTHRGNTIYF. CDR3 DNA sequence: TGTGCCAGCAGCCCCACCCATAGAGGAAACACCATATATTTT.

This rearrangement joins TRBV28 to TRBJ2-3; TRBD2 aligns across 8 bases. Trimming took 5 bases from V and 10 from J; bases not matched to a gene: 8. The CDR3 length is 13 residues. Germline assignment: CDR1 MDHEN and CDR2 SYDVKM. CDR3 loop: CASSRGREAPQYF. The CDR3, as DNA: TGTGCCAGCAGTCGGGGGCGGGAGGCCCCGCAGTATTTT.

The chain recombines TRBV5-1 with TRBJ1-6; 8 nucleotides align to TRBD1. This CDR3 region has 14 residues. Looked up from germline, CDR1 is SGHRS and CDR2 is YFSETQ. Trimming at V came to 3 bases and at J to 6 bases, leaving 2 bases not matched to a gene. The CDR3 nucleotides read TGCGCCAGCAGCTGGGGGACAGGTAATTCACCCCTCCACTTT. Its protein product is CASSWGTGNSPLHF. Complete variable domain (other parts from reference TRBV5-1 and TRBJ1-6): KAGVTQTPRYLIKTRGQQVTLSCSPISGHRSVSWYQQTPGQGLQFLFEYFSETQRNKGNFPGRFSGRQFSNSRSEMNVSTLELGDSALYLCASSWGTGNSPLHFGNGTRLTVT.

The CDR3 DNA reads TGTGCCACCGTACAGGGGGCGGGGGAGACCCAGTACTTC. Residues: CATVQGAGETQYF. The chain has TRBV10-3 and TRBJ2-5; 9 bases agree with TRBD1. Trimming took 10 bases from V and 5 from J; bases not matched to a gene: 8. Germline V lookup: CDR1 ENHRY, CDR2 SYGVKD. The CDR3 spans 13 residues.

The rearrangement links TRBV6-6 to TRBJ1-1; 7 bases fit TRBD1. Germline V gene lookup returns CDR1 MNHNY and CDR2 SVGAGI (reference sequence). Germline trimming cut 6 bases from V and 10 bases from J; bases unmatched to any gene: 11. There are 13 residues in the CDR3. The CDR3 loop reads CASSYGQELRAFF. In nucleotides, the CDR3 is TGTGCCAGCAGCTATGGACAGGAATTAAGAGCTTTCTTT.

The chain employs TRBV7-2 and TRBJ2-1; 10 bases fit TRBD2. Trimming cost V 1 base and J 6 bases; bases outside gene matches: 6. The CDR3 loop spans 16 amino acids. The germline gives CDR1 SGHTA, CDR2 FQGNSA. The CDR3 coding sequence is TGTGCCAGCAGCTTAGTGGGAGCGGGGGGGCCCAATGAGCAGTTCTTC. Its protein product is CASSLVGAGGPNEQFF.

In this sample, this clone turned up once. J is TRBJ2-1 and V is TRBV7-3, with D maybe TRBD2 (5 bases). V lost 5 bases and J 5 bases, leaving 13 bases between the germline ends. The CDR3 is 14 residues long. The germline V gene encodes CDR1 SGHTA and CDR2 FQGTGA. DNA for the CDR3: TGTGCCAGCAGCCCTCCCGGACTTAACAATGAGCAGTTCTTC. Its translation: CASSPPGLNNEQFF. The full variable domain, in which reference TRBV7-3 and TRBJ2-1 provide the parts outside the CDR3, is GAGVSQTPSNKVTEKGKYVELRCDPISGHTALYWYRQSLGQGPEFLIYFQGTGAADDSGLPNDRFFAVRPEGSVSTLKIQRTERGDSAVYLCASSPPGLNNEQFFGPGTRLTVL.

This sequence joins TRBV5-1 and TRBJ2-2; 8 bases fit TRBD1. V was pared by 4 bases and J by 6 bases, with 8 bases of the junction left unmatched. The CDR3 length is 15 residues. In germline, CDR1 is SGHRS, CDR2 YFSETQ. CDR3 protein: CASSKDRDPAGELFF. DNA for the CDR3: TGCGCCAGCAGCAAGGACAGGGATCCAGCCGGGGAGCTGTTTTTT.

The chain carries TRBV12-3 or TRBV12-4 and TRBJ1-5; perhaps TRBD1 as D (5 bases). Trimming took off 1 base at V and 6 bases at J, with 7 bases between the two ends. The CDR3 totals 13 residues. The CDR3 DNA reads as TGTGCCAGCAGTTTAGGCGGGGGTCAGCCCCAGCATTTT. Translation gives CASSLGGGQPQHF.

The rearrangement uses TRBV12-3 or TRBV12-4 and TRBJ1-5; TRBD1 might be the D (6 bases). V was clipped by 1 base and J by 6 bases, with 7 bases between them. The CDR3 consists of 13 residues. CDR3 amino acids: CASSLEGVQPQHF. CDR3 bases: TGTGCCAGCAGTTTAGAGGGGGTTCAGCCCCAGCATTTT.

The chain uses TRBV21-1 and TRBJ1-2; the D call of TRBD1 is as the table states it, not checked on the DNA. TRBV21-1 is assigned pseudogene status. The CDR3 sequence is 11 residues long. Here the CDR3 reads CASRQGSGYTF. The CDR3 coding sequence is TGTGCCAGTAGACAGGGAAGCGGCTACACCTTC.

CDR3 sequence (DNA): TGTGCCAGCAGCTTGACAGGGGAGTATGGCTACACCTTC. This translates into CASSLTGEYGYTF. The chain is built from TRBV7-9 and TRBJ1-2; TRBD1 agrees at 8 bases. The germline gives CDR1 SEHNR, CDR2 FQNEAQ (reference sequence). The CDR3 length is 13 residues. V was clipped by 3 bases and J by 5 bases; unmatched bases: 2. Complete variable domain (other parts from reference TRBV7-9 and TRBJ1-2): DTGVSQNPRHKITKRGQNVTFRCDPISEHNRLYWYRQTLGQGPEFLTYFQNEAQLEKSRLLSDRFSAERPKGSFSTLEIQRTEQGDSAMYLCASSLTGEYGYTFGSGTRLTVV.

J is TRBJ1-6 and V is TRBV2; D might be TRBD1 (6 bases). Germline CDR1 and CDR2: SNHLY and FYNNEI. This CDR3 contains 13 residues. V was clipped by 5 bases and J by 11 bases, with 13 bases between them. In nucleotides, the CDR3 is TGTGCCAGCAGTAGCCTAGGGGGGGCACCCCTCCACTTT. This encodes CASSSLGGAPLHF. Full variable domain (missing parts from reference TRBV2 and TRBJ1-6): EPEVTQTPSHQVTQMGQEVILRCVPISNHLYFYWYRQILGQKVEFLVSFYNNEISEKSEIFDDQFSVERPDGSNFTLKIRSTKLEDSAMYFCASSSLGGAPLHFGNGTRLTVT.

The chain is built from TRBV7-3 and TRBJ1-1; 9 nucleotides align to TRBD1. Trimming cost V 5 bases and J 4 bases; bases outside gene matches: 2. The CDR3 runs to 13 residues. Germline assignment: CDR1 SGHTA and CDR2 FQGTGA. Here the CDR3 DNA reads TGTGCCAGCAGCACACAGGGGGCCACTGAAGCTTTCTTT. Protein: CASSTQGATEAFF.

The CDR3 spells CAISVGETQYF. The CDR3 coding sequence is TGTGCCATCAGCGTCGGGGAGACCCAGTACTTC. J is TRBJ2-5 and V is TRBV10-3; no reliable D call. Germline-derived CDR1 and CDR2 are ENHRY and SYGVKD. Trimming cost V 6 bases and J 5 bases, with 7 bases left between them. The CDR3 sequence is 11 residues long.

CDR3 region: CASSPSRVSADTQYF. The CDR3 DNA sequence: TGTGCCAGCAGCCCCTCCAGGGTCAGTGCAGATACGCAGTATTTT. The chain uses TRBV3-1 (or the pseudogene TRBV3-2) and TRBJ2-3; tentative D call: TRBD1 (5 bases). Trimming shortened V by 4 bases and J by 4 bases, and 15 bases separated the two germline ends. CDR1 and CDR2 (germline): LGHDT, YNNKEL (reference sequence). The length of the CDR3 is 15 residues.